Here is one T cell receptor beta chain with its context. The target antigen is unknown. TCRdb's table, derived via immunoSEQ multiplex PCR, lists solely in-frame clones and lacks some. The table records 95,000 to 150,000 clones, approximately 90% of them present only once. Germline V CDR1 and CDR2: SNHLY, FYNNEI. The CDR3 spans 14 residues. V lost 8 bases to trimming and J lost 1 base; unmatched junction nucleotides: 4. These data belong to a study of T cell responses to AZD1222 COVID-19 vaccine. Recipients boosted at about 4 weeks or about 12 weeks are pooled. Study results and caveats: Of the AZD1222 recipients, only 5 or 6 were seropositive at baseline. Spike-specific TCR breadth and depth grew following two AZD1222 doses.

The input for sequencing was peripheral blood, taken 28 days after the second AZD1222 dose. The sequence derives from an adult who received the AZD1222 COVID-19 vaccine. V gene TRBV2 combines with J gene TRBJ1-2; 10 bases agree with TRBD1. The CDR3 bases are TGTGCCAGCTCCCGGGACAGGGGTAACTATGGCTACACCTTC. Translating it yields CASSRDRGNYGYTF.